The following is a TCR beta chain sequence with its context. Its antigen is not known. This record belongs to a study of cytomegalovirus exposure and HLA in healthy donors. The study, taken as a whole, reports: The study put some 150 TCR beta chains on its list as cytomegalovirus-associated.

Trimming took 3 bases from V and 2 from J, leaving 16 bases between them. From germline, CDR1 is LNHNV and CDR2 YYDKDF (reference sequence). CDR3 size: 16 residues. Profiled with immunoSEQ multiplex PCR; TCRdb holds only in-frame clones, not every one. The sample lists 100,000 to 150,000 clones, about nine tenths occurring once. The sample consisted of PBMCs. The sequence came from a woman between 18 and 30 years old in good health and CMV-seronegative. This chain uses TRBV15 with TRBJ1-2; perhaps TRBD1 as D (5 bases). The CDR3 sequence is CATSRVLTDINYGYTF. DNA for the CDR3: TGTGCCACCAGCAGGGTGCTGACAGATATCAACTATGGCTACACCTTC.